This T cell receptor (beta chain) was sequenced in a study of blood T cell repertoires in COVID-19. For the study at large: COVID-19 samples from acute and convalescent phases originated in the United States, Italy and Spain. PBMCs, B-cell-depleted T cells, or T cells were the source of the cDNA or gDNA that made up the material.

Clones were read by immunoSEQ multiplex PCR, and TCRdb kept only the in-frame ones, dropping some. The data show about 27,000 clones, under 85% seen once. This CDR3 has 15 amino acids. Germline trimming cut 6 bases from V and 4 bases from J; bases unmatched to any gene: 9. CDR1 and CDR2 from the germline V gene are LGHDT and YNNKEL (reference sequence). The chain is built from TRBV3-1 (or the pseudogene TRBV3-2) and TRBJ1-2; TRBD1 aligns across 9 bases. The receptor's source is an elderly woman with acute or convalescent COVID-19. Sequences were obtained from peripheral blood. The CDR3 loop is CASRGQGLRSYGYTF. In nucleotides, the CDR3 is TGTGCCAGCAGAGGACAGGGGCTTCGGAGCTATGGCTACACCTTC.